Below are 2 T cell receptor beta chains sequenced from a single sample in a study of shared clonotypes between healthy human individuals. Clones were sequenced by immunoSEQ multiplex PCR, and TCRdb holds only the in-frame ones, with some missing. The sample includes about 460,000 clones, roughly three quarters of them seen just once. Sequences were obtained from PBMCs. Receptor source: a woman aged 35 to 49 in good health. Some clones in this sample may be carry-over from other donors' samples.

CDR3 residues: CASSSNTGQGTQGVKTQYF. The CDR3 nucleotides are TGTGCCAGCAGTTCGAATACGGGACAGGGCACCCAAGGAGTAAAGACCCAGTACTTC. V is TRBV27 and J is TRBJ2-5, with 9 bases fitting TRBD1. The CDR3 has 19 residues. The germline V gene has CDR1 MNHEY and CDR2 SMNVEV (reference sequence). V shed 4 bases, J shed 6 bases, and the junction held 21 bases outside the gene matches.

V usage is TRBV9 and J usage is TRBJ2-7; 8 bases fit TRBD2. After removal of 3 bases from V and 5 bases from J, the junction contained 10 bases not matched to a gene. The V gene's germline CDR1 is SGDLS and CDR2 YYNGEE. There are 15 residues in the CDR3. CDR3 in DNA: TGTGCCAGCAGCGCGGGGGCTAGCGGGTTCCACGAGCAGTACTTC. Translated: CASSAGASGFHEQYF.